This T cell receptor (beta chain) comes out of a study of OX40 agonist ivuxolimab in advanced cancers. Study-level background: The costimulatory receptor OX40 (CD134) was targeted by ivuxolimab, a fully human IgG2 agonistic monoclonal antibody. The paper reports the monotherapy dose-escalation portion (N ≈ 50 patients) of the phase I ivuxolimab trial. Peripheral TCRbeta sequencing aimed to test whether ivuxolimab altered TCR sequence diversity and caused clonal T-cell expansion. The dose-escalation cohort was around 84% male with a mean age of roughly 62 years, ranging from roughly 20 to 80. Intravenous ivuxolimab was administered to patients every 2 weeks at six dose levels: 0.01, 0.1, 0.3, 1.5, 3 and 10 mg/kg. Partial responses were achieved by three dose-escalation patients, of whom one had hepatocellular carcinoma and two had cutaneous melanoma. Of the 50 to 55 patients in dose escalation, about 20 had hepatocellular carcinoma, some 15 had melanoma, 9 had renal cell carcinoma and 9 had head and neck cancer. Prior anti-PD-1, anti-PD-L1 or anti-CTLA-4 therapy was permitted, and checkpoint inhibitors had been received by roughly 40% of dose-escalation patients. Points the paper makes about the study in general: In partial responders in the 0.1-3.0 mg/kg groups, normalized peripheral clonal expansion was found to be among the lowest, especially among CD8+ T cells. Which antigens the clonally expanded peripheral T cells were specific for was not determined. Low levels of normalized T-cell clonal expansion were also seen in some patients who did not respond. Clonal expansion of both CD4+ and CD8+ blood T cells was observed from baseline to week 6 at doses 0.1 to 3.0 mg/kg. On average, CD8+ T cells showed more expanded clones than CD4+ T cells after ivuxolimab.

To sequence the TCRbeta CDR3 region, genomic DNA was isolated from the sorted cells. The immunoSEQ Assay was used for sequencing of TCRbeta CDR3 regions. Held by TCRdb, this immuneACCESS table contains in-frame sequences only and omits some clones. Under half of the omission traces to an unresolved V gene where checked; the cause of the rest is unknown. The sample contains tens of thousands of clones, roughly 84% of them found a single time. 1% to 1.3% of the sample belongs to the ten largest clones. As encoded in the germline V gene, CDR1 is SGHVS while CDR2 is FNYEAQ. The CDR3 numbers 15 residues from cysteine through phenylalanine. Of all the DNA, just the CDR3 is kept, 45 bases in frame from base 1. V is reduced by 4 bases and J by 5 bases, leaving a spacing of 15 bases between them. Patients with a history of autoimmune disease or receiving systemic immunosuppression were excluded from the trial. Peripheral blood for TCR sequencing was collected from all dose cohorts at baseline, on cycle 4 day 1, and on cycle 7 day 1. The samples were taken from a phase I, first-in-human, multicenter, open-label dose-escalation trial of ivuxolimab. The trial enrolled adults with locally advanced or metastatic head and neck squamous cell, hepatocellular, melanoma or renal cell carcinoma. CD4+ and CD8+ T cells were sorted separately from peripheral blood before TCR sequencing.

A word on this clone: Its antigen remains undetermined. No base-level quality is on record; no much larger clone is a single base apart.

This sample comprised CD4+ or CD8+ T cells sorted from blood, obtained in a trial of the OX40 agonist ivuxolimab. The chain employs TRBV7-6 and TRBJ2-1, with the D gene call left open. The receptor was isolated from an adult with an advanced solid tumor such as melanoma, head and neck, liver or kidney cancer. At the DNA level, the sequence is TGTGCCAGCAGCTCCCTGTTGGGGTCTCACAATGAGCAGTTCTTC. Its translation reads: CASSSLLGSHNEQFF.